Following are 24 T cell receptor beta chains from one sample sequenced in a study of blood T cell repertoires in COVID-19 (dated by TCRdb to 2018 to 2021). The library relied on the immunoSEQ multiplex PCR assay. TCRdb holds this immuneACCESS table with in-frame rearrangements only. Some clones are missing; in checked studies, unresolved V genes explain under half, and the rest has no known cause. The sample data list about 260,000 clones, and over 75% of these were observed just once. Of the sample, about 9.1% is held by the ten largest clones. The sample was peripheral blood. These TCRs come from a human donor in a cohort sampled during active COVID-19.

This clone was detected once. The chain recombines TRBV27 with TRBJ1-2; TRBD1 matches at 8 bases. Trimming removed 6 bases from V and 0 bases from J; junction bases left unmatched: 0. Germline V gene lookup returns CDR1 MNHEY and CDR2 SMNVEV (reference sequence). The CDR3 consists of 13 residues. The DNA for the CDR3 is TGTGCCAGCAGGACAGGGGCTAACTATGGCTACACCTTC. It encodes CASRTGANYGYTF.

The CDR3 reads CASSRRTGNEKLFF. CDR3 bases: TGTGCCAGCAGCCGTCGGACAGGGAATGAAAAACTGTTTTTT. The J gene is TRBJ1-4, the V gene TRBV3-1 (or the pseudogene TRBV3-2); 8 bases map to TRBD1. The V and J ends lost 4 bases and 5 bases, in that order; junction bases with no gene match: 3. Germline-derived CDR1 and CDR2 are LGHDT and YNNKEL (reference sequence). This CDR3 region has 14 residues.

The chain's CDR3 is CASSDRGRADTQYF. In nucleotides, the CDR3 is TGCGCCAGCAGTGACAGGGGGCGAGCAGATACGCAGTATTTT. This chain connects TRBV5-1 to TRBJ2-3, with 10 nucleotides matching TRBD1. Germline V CDR1 and CDR2: SGHRS, YFSETQ. The CDR3 has 14 amino acids. V was clipped by 5 bases and J by 4 bases; unmatched bases: 4.

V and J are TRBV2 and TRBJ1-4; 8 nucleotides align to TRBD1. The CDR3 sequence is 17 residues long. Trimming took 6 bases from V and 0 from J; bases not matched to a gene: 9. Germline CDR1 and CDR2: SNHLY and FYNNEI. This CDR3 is CASSGQGKTPTNEKLFF. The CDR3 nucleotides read TGTGCCAGCAGCGGACAGGGAAAAACTCCAACTAATGAAAAACTGTTTTTT.

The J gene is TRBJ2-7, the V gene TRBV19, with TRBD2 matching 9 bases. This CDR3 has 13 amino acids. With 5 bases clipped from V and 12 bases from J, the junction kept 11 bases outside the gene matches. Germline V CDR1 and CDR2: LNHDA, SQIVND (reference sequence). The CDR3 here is CASSLRLGLAPYF. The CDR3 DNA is TGTGCCAGTAGTCTAAGGCTGGGACTAGCTCCGTACTTC. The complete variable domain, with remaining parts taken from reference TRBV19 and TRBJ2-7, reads DGGITQSPKYLFRKEGQNVTLSCEQNLNHDAMYWYRQDPGQGLRLIYYSQIVNDFQKGDIAEGYSVSREKKESFPLTVTSAQKNPTAFYLCASSLRLGLAPYFGPGTRLTVT.

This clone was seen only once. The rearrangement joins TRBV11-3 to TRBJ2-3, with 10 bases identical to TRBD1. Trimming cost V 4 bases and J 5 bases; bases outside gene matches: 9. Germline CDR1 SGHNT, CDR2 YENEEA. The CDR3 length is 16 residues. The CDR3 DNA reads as TGTGCCAGCAGCTCGACTGGGACAGGGGTAAAAGATACGCAGTATTTT. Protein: CASSSTGTGVKDTQYF.

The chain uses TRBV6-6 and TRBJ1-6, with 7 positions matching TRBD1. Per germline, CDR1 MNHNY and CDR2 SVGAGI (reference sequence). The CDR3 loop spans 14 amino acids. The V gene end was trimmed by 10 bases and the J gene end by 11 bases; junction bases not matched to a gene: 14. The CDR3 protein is CATLDRSGSPPLHF. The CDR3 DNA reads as TGTGCCACCTTGGACAGGAGCGGGTCGCCACCCCTCCACTTT.

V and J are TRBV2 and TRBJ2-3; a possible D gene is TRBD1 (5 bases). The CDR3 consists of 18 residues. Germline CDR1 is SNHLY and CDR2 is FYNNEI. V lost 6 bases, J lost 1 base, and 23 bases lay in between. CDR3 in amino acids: CASSATQGRHSRTDTQYF. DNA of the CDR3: TGTGCCAGCAGCGCTACCCAGGGAAGACATTCCCGCACAGATACGCAGTATTTT.

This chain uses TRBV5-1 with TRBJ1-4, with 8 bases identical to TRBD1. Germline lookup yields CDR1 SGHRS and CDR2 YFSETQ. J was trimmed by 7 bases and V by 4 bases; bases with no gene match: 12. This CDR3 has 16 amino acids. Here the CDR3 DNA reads TGCGCCAGCAGCCCGCCGACAGGGGCGGAAGGTGAAAAACTGTTTTTT. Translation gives CASSPPTGAEGEKLFF.

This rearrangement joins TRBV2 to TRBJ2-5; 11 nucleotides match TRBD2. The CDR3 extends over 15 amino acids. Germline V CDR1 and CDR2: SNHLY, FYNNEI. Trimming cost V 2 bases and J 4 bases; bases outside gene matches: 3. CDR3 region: CASSETSGSVETQYF. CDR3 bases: TGTGCCAGCAGTGAAACTAGCGGGAGTGTAGAGACCCAGTACTTC.

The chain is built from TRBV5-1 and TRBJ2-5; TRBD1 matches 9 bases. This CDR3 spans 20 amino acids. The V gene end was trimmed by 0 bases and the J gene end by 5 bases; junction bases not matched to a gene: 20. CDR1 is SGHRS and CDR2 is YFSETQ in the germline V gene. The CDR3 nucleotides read TGCGCCAGCAGCTTGGTTAAGACAGGGGGAGACCTTTTAAAAAGGGAGACCCAGTACTTC. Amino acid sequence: CASSLVKTGGDLLKRETQYF.

The DNA of the CDR3 is TGTGCCAGCAGCCAAGGGGACATCCCTGAAGCTTTCTTT. It encodes CASSQGDIPEAFF. This rearrangement joins TRBV3-1 (or the pseudogene TRBV3-2) to TRBJ1-1; a weak D match, TRBD1 (6 bases). The CDR3 loop spans 13 amino acids. The germline V and J ends were trimmed by 1 base and 6 bases, with 9 bases remaining between them. Germline assignment: CDR1 LGHDT and CDR2 YNNKEL (reference sequence).

The CDR3 DNA reads as TGTGCCAGTAGTATCGGGACTAGCGGGAGAGGGGGGACGGGTTACAATGAGCAGTTCTTC. Protein sequence: CASSIGTSGRGGTGYNEQFF. This sequence joins TRBV19 and TRBJ2-1, with 14 bases that match TRBD2. From germline, CDR1 is LNHDA and CDR2 SQIVND (reference sequence). V shed 3 bases and J 4 bases; nucleotides not matched to a gene: 14. CDR3 length equals 20 residues.

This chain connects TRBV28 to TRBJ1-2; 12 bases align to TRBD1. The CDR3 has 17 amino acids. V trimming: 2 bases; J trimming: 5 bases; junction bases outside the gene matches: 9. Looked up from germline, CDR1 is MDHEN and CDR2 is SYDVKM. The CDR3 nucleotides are TGTGCCAGCAGTTTACTCACCGGGACAGGGGGCGGTTATGGCTACACCTTC. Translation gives CASSLLTGTGGGYGYTF.

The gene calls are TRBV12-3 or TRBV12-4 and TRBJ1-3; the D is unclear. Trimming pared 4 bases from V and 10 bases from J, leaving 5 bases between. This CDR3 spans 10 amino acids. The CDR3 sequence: CASSSGTIYF. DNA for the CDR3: TGTGCCAGCAGTTCAGGTACCATATATTTT.

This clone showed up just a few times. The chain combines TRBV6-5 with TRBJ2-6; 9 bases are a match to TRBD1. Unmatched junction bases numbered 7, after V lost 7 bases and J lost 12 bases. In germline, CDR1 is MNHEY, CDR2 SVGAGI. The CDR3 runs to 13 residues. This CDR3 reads CASMTGTGIVLTF. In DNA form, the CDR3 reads TGTGCCAGCATGACCGGGACAGGGATCGTCCTGACTTTC.

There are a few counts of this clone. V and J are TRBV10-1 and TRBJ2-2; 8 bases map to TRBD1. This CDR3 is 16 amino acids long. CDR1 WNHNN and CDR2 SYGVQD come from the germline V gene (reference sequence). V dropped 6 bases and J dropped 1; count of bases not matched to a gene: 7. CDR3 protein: CASSGRQGKNTGELFF. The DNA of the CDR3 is TGCGCCAGCAGCGGCCGACAGGGGAAGAACACCGGGGAGCTGTTTTTT.

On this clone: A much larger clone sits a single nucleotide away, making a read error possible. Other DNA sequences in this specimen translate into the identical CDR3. CDR3 sequence: CASSKGTGSYEQYF. The CDR3 DNA reads as TGTGCCAGCAGTAAAGGGACAGGGAGTTACGAGCAGTACTTC. The J gene is TRBJ2-7, the V gene TRBV7-2, with 9 positions matching TRBD1. The V segment lost 6 bases and the J segment 4 bases; nucleotides outside the gene matches: 7. The germline gives CDR1 SGHTA, CDR2 FQGNSA. The CDR3 covers 14 residues.

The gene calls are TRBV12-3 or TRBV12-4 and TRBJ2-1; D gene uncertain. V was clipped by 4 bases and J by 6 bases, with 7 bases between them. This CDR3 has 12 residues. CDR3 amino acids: CASSSLPNEQFF. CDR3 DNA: TGTGCCAGCAGTTCCCTTCCCAATGAGCAGTTCTTC.

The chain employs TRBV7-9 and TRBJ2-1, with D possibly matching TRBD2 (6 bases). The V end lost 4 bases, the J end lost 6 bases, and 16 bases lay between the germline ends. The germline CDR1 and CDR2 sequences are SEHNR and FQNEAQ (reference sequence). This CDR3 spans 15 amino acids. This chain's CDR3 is CASSSRDWTSNEQFF. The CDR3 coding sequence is TGTGCCAGCAGCTCACGGGACTGGACTTCCAATGAGCAGTTCTTC.

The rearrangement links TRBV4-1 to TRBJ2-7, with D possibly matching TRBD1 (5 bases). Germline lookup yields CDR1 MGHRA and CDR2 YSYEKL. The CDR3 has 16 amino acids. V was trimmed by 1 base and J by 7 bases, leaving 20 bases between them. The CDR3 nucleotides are TGCGCCAGCAGCCAAGTTTCGGGTGACAGCCCGTGGGAGCAGTACTTC. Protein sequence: CASSQVSGDSPWEQYF.

The CDR3 sequence is CASSKSEGPSIPRKQPQHF. For the CDR3, the DNA is TGTGCCAGCAGCAAATCGGAGGGACCGTCTATCCCTAGGAAACAGCCCCAGCATTTT. V gene TRBV21-1 combines with J gene TRBJ1-5. TRBV21-1 is deemed a pseudogene. The CDR3 runs to 19 residues.

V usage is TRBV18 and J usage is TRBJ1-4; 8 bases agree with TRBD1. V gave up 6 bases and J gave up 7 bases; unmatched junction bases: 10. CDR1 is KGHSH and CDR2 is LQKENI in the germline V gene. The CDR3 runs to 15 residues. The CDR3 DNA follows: TGTGCCAGCTCCCACCGGGACAGGTCGACTGAAAAACTGTTTTTT. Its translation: CASSHRDRSTEKLFF.

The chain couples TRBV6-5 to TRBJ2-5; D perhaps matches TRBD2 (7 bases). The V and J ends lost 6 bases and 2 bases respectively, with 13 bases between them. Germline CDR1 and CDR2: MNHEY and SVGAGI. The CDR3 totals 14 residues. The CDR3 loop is CASSPGGPQETQYF. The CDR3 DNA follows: TGTGCCAGCAGCCCGGGGGGCCCACAAGAGACCCAGTACTTC.